The clone carrying this TCR beta chain showed up just a few times. Its target is unknown. Germline CDR1 MDHEN, CDR2 SYDVKM. V lost 5 bases, J lost 7 bases, and 11 bases stayed unmatched. The CDR3 is made up of 15 amino acids. Vbeta (60) and Jbeta (13) primers were used in the PCR. As handled by the study authors: Later, roughly 77 million unique TCR beta chains were counted in an analysis, and 10 million to 12 million of them were shared. Method: immunoSEQ multiplex PCR; TCRdb's copy keeps in-frame clones and lacks some. For V, J and clone size, that table is used; D and trimming come from the DNA. The data hold about 64,000 clones, with over 70% observed a single time. This sample was included in a study of cytomegalovirus exposure and HLA in healthy donors. The study's findings and limits: While the bulk of TCR sequences proved rare, some public TCRs turned up in many donors.

The chain uses TRBV28 and TRBJ2-7, with TRBD2 matching 10 bases. This TCR derives from a male donor in good health and CMV-seropositive. Sequencing input: PBMCs. The CDR3 protein is CASSLQRGGSLEQYF. Written as DNA, the CDR3 is TGTGCCAGCAGTCTTCAGCGGGGGGGCTCCCTAGAGCAGTACTTC.